This is a list of T cell receptor beta chains from one sample in a study of blood T cells in healthy people across ages. TCRdb used MiXCR to reprocess the 5' RACE reads, holding one entry per CDR3 protein. The data show 850,000 or so distinct CDR3 sequences, about 28% seen once. Specimen: blood. All receptors come from a woman of 80 years or more in good health. CDR3s include the opening cysteine and the closing phenylalanine or tryptophan. D genes are given only for firm matches. A clone size is listed for some rows: how often the clone was seen (once, few, many), or a class if it is expanded.

clone_size: few
d_call: TRBD1
j_call: TRBJ1-5
v_call: TRBV27
cdr3_nt: TGTGCCAGCAGTTCCAGGGGGCGTGATCAGCCCCAGCATTTT
cdr3_aa: CASSSRGRDQPQHF

clone_size: few
d_call: NA
j_call: TRBJ2-1
v_call: TRBV19
cdr3_nt: TGTGCCAGTATAGGCAATGAGCAGTTCTTC
cdr3_aa: CASIGNEQFF

clone_size: many
d_call: NA
j_call: TRBJ1-2
v_call: TRBV6-2/TRBV6-3
cdr3_nt: TGTGCCAGCAGTAACACCCAGGGGCTGCGCTATGGCTACACCTTC
cdr3_aa: CASSNTQGLRYGYTF

clone_size: NA
d_call: TRBD1
j_call: TRBJ1-1
v_call: TRBV7-2
cdr3_nt: TGTGCCAGCAGCCCGACAACAGGGGGGGTCACTGAAGCTTTCTTT
cdr3_aa: CASSPTTGGVTEAFF

clone_size: NA
d_call: TRBD1
j_call: TRBJ1-5
v_call: TRBV19
cdr3_nt: TGTGCCAGTAGCCAGCAGGGGGCGCGAGGGAATCAGCCCCAGCATTTT
cdr3_aa: CASSQQGARGNQPQHF

clone_size: many
d_call: NA
j_call: TRBJ1-5
v_call: TRBV20-1
cdr3_nt: TGCAGTGCCTCCCCACGAGTGGATAGCAATCAGCCCCAGCATTTT
cdr3_aa: CSASPRVDSNQPQHF

clone_size: NA
d_call: TRBD2
j_call: TRBJ2-1
v_call: TRBV27
cdr3_nt: TGTGCCAGTGGAGCGGGGGGGCTCTACAATGAGCAGTTCTTC
cdr3_aa: CASGAGGLYNEQFF

clone_size: NA
d_call: NA
j_call: TRBJ2-3
v_call: TRBV5-5
cdr3_nt: TGTGCCAGCAGTTTAGAATTTCCGGGAAGGGGAGATACGCAGTATTTT
cdr3_aa: CASSLEFPGRGDTQYF

clone_size: NA
d_call: NA
j_call: TRBJ1-1
v_call: TRBV6-5
cdr3_nt: TGTGCCAGCAGTACAGAGCAGGGTAGGGGCACTGAAGCTTTCTTT
cdr3_aa: CASSTEQGRGTEAFF

clone_size: NA
d_call: NA
j_call: TRBJ1-1
v_call: TRBV7-2
cdr3_nt: TGTGCCAGCAGCTACGAGTGCACTGAAGCTTTCTTT
cdr3_aa: CASSYECTEAFF

clone_size: NA
d_call: NA
j_call: TRBJ2-7
v_call: TRBV12-3/TRBV12-4
cdr3_nt: TGTGCCAGCAGTTTAAGTCACCCCCACGGGCAGTACTTC
cdr3_aa: CASSLSHPHGQYF

clone_size: NA
d_call: NA
j_call: TRBJ1-5
v_call: TRBV5-5
cdr3_nt: TGTGCCAGCAGCTGGGTGGACCGTCAGCCCCAGCATTTT
cdr3_aa: CASSWVDRQPQHF

clone_size: many
d_call: TRBD1
j_call: TRBJ2-3
v_call: TRBV3-1
cdr3_nt: TGTGCCAGCAGCCAAGAAGGAAGGACAGGGATATCGGATACGCAGTATTTT
cdr3_aa: CASSQEGRTGISDTQYF

clone_size: medium-sized
d_call: TRBD1
j_call: TRBJ2-6
v_call: TRBV7-9
cdr3_nt: TGTGCCAGCAGCTCACAATTTGGGACAGCGTCTGGGGCCAACGTCCTGACTTTC
cdr3_aa: CASSSQFGTASGANVLTF

clone_size: many
d_call: NA
j_call: TRBJ2-1
v_call: TRBV7-2
cdr3_nt: TGTGCCAGCAGCTTAGCGGGGGACCTCGACCGGGAGCAGTTCTTC
cdr3_aa: CASSLAGDLDREQFF

clone_size: few
d_call: NA
j_call: TRBJ1-6
v_call: TRBV4-2
cdr3_nt: TGTGCCAGCAGCCAAGATCCGCGGGTCCTAGGTGGTTCACCCCTCCACTTT
cdr3_aa: CASSQDPRVLGGSPLHF

clone_size: many
d_call: NA
j_call: TRBJ2-7
v_call: TRBV20-1
cdr3_nt: TGCAGTGCCAGCCTTGGAAGGGGAAGCTCCTACGAGCAGTACTTC
cdr3_aa: CSASLGRGSSYEQYF

clone_size: NA
d_call: TRBD2
j_call: TRBJ2-4
v_call: TRBV29-1
cdr3_nt: TGCAGCGTTTTTATGTTTGAGGGAGGGCGGGGCATTCAGTACTTC
cdr3_aa: CSVFMFEGGRGIQYF

clone_size: NA
d_call: NA
j_call: TRBJ1-6
v_call: TRBV20-1
cdr3_nt: TGCAGTGCTAGTACGCGGGGGAGCCTTTCACCCCTCCACTTT
cdr3_aa: CSASTRGSLSPLHF

clone_size: NA
d_call: NA
j_call: TRBJ2-4
v_call: TRBV6-5
cdr3_nt: TGTGCCAGCAGGACTTACATGGGGGGGGCGGGGGACATTCAGTACTTC
cdr3_aa: CASRTYMGGAGDIQYF

clone_size: many
d_call: NA
j_call: TRBJ2-7
v_call: TRBV2
cdr3_nt: TGTGCCAGCAGTGGGGCCGATGTCAGGGTCTCCTACGAGCAGTACTTC
cdr3_aa: CASSGADVRVSYEQYF

clone_size: few
d_call: NA
j_call: TRBJ2-2
v_call: TRBV4-3
cdr3_nt: TGCGCCAGCAGCCAAGGGGAAGGGAGAACCGGGGAGCTGTTTTTT
cdr3_aa: CASSQGEGRTGELFF

clone_size: NA
d_call: NA
j_call: TRBJ2-7
v_call: TRBV7-2
cdr3_nt: TGTGCCAGCAGCTTAGTGCGGACAGACGAGCAGTACTTC
cdr3_aa: CASSLVRTDEQYF

clone_size: many
d_call: TRBD1
j_call: TRBJ1-5
v_call: TRBV5-6
cdr3_nt: TGTGCCAGCAGCTTGGCCCGGGACAGGAATCAGCCCCAGCATTTT
cdr3_aa: CASSLARDRNQPQHF

clone_size: NA
d_call: NA
j_call: TRBJ2-1
v_call: TRBV11-3
cdr3_nt: TGTGCCAGCAGCGCCCCGGGGGCCAACTACAATGAGCAGTTCTTC
cdr3_aa: CASSAPGANYNEQFF

clone_size: NA
d_call: NA
j_call: TRBJ1-5
v_call: TRBV2
cdr3_nt: TGTGCCAGCAGTAGGGGACGGAGTAGCAATCAGCCCCAGCATTTT
cdr3_aa: CASSRGRSSNQPQHF

clone_size: many
d_call: NA
j_call: TRBJ2-7
v_call: TRBV15
cdr3_nt: TGTGCCACCAGCAGAGACCTCCCCGGGACATCGTCCTACGAGCAGTACTTC
cdr3_aa: CATSRDLPGTSSYEQYF

clone_size: many
d_call: NA
j_call: TRBJ1-6
v_call: TRBV6-2/TRBV6-3
cdr3_nt: TGTGCCAGCAGGGAGGCCGGGAACGGTTCACCCCTCCACTTT
cdr3_aa: CASREAGNGSPLHF